This is a list of T cell receptor beta chains from one sample in a study of T cell clones after liver transplantation. Libraries were prepared by immunoSEQ multiplex PCR; TCRdb keeps only in-frame clonotypes and omits some of them. The data show approximately 3,000 clones, 20% to 25% seen once. These receptors have no known antigen. Sequencing was carried out using CD4+ T cells from PBMCs cultured with third-party cells. The receptors come from a human patient who received a liver transplant. Among the T cells, some may be from the graft donor. The CDR3 runs from the conserved cysteine through the conserved F or W. Fields, in order: D gene, V gene, J gene, clone size, CDR3 protein, CDR3 DNA. The D gene is left open where the match is weak. Clone size appears in some rows only: once, few, many, or a class for an expanded clone.

d_gene: TRBD1
v_gene: TRBV10-2
j_gene: TRBJ1-5
abundance: .
CDR3aa: CASRPSGTVNQPQHF
CDR3nt: TGCGCCAGCAGGCCTTCCGGGACAGTCAATCAGCCCCAGCATTTT

d_gene: TRBD1
v_gene: TRBV10-3
j_gene: TRBJ1-1
abundance: medium-sized
CDR3aa: CAISEGGQGATEAFF
CDR3nt: TGTGCCATCAGTGAGGGGGGACAGGGGGCGACTGAAGCTTTCTTT

d_gene: TRBD2
v_gene: TRBV29-1
j_gene: TRBJ2-5
abundance: few
CDR3aa: CSVEHASGGGPTQYF
CDR3nt: TGCAGCGTTGAGCATGCTAGCGGGGGGGGGCCGACCCAGTACTTC

d_gene: .
v_gene: TRBV5-4
j_gene: TRBJ1-1
abundance: medium-sized
CDR3aa: CAGRRGVMNTEAFF
CDR3nt: TGTGCCGGCAGACGGGGGGTGATGAACACTGAAGCTTTCTTT

d_gene: .
v_gene: TRBV9
j_gene: TRBJ2-3
abundance: few
CDR3aa: CASSVLPRGDTQYF
CDR3nt: TGTGCCAGCAGCGTCCTCCCCAGGGGAGATACGCAGTATTTT

d_gene: TRBD1
v_gene: TRBV25-1
j_gene: TRBJ1-1
abundance: .
CDR3aa: CASGDRGLSTEAFF
CDR3nt: TGTGCCAGCGGGGACAGGGGGCTAAGCACTGAAGCTTTCTTT

d_gene: .
v_gene: TRBV30
j_gene: TRBJ2-3
abundance: once
CDR3aa: CALNPRGPRTDTQYF
CDR3nt: TGTGCCTTGAACCCGAGGGGCCCGAGGACGGATACGCAGTATTTT

d_gene: .
v_gene: TRBV18
j_gene: TRBJ2-3
abundance: .
CDR3aa: CASSPGRLGLSTDTQYF
CDR3nt: TGTGCCAGCTCACCGGGGAGACTAGGACTAAGCACAGATACGCAGTATTTT

d_gene: .
v_gene: TRBV10-1
j_gene: TRBJ2-7
abundance: few
CDR3aa: CASSQAYEQYF
CDR3nt: TGCGCCAGCAGTCAGGCTTACGAGCAGTACTTC

d_gene: .
v_gene: TRBV28
j_gene: TRBJ1-2
abundance: .
CDR3aa: CASSSGQYGYTF
CDR3nt: TGTGCCAGCAGCTCAGGACAGTATGGCTACACCTTC

d_gene: TRBD2
v_gene: TRBV7-2
j_gene: TRBJ2-2
abundance: .
CDR3aa: CASSPGLAGIGGELFF
CDR3nt: TGTGCCAGCAGCCCGGGACTAGCGGGGATTGGCGGGGAGCTGTTTTTT

d_gene: .
v_gene: TRBV6-9
j_gene: TRBJ2-1
abundance: .
CDR3aa: CASSLRGFQFF
CDR3nt: TGTGCCAGCAGTTTGAGAGGCTTTCAGTTCTTC

d_gene: TRBD2
v_gene: TRBV7-9
j_gene: TRBJ2-1
abundance: medium-sized
CDR3aa: CASSLGLAGLNEQFF
CDR3nt: TGTGCCAGCAGCTTAGGACTAGCGGGATTAAATGAGCAGTTCTTC

d_gene: TRBD2
v_gene: TRBV6-1
j_gene: TRBJ2-5
abundance: .
CDR3aa: CASSEAQLAGTETQYF
CDR3nt: TGTGCCAGCAGTGAAGCGCAACTAGCGGGTACCGAGACCCAGTACTTC

d_gene: .
v_gene: TRBV7-2
j_gene: TRBJ2-7
abundance: .
CDR3aa: CASSLPYQGEQYF
CDR3nt: TGTGCCAGCAGCTTACCTTATCAGGGAGAGCAGTACTTC

d_gene: .
v_gene: TRBV11-2
j_gene: TRBJ2-6
abundance: .
CDR3aa: CASSLVAGPGANVLTF
CDR3nt: TGTGCCAGCAGCTTAGTGGCTGGCCCTGGGGCCAACGTCCTGACTTTC

d_gene: .
v_gene: TRBV7-6
j_gene: TRBJ1-2
abundance: few
CDR3aa: CASSWRQGGDGYTF
CDR3nt: TGTGCCAGCAGCTGGAGGCAGGGAGGAGATGGCTACACCTTC

d_gene: TRBD2
v_gene: TRBV30
j_gene: TRBJ2-3
abundance: few
CDR3aa: CAWSRGGTSTDTQYF
CDR3nt: TGTGCCTGGAGCCGCGGGGGTACCAGCACAGATACGCAGTATTTT

d_gene: .
v_gene: TRBV6-5
j_gene: TRBJ1-3
abundance: medium-sized
CDR3aa: CASRRTAETGNTIYF
CDR3nt: TGTGCCAGCAGACGGACAGCAGAGACTGGAAACACCATATATTTT

d_gene: .
v_gene: TRBV2
j_gene: TRBJ2-7
abundance: .
CDR3aa: CASSEAFQHSTIPYEQYF
CDR3nt: TGTGCCAGCAGTGAAGCGTTTCAGCACAGTACTATTCCCTACGAGCAGTACTTC

d_gene: TRBD1
v_gene: TRBV5-1
j_gene: TRBJ1-5
abundance: few
CDR3aa: CASSAGTGGNQPQHF
CDR3nt: TGCGCCAGCAGCGCAGGGACAGGGGGCAACCAGCCCCAGCATTTT

d_gene: .
v_gene: TRBV12-1
j_gene: TRBJ2-6
abundance: .
CDR3aa: CASSIGQSRANVLTF
CDR3nt: TGTGCCAGCAGCATAGGACAAAGTCGGGCCAACGTCCTGACTTTC

d_gene: .
v_gene: TRBV19
j_gene: TRBJ2-7
abundance: .
CDR3aa: CASSMRQALGYEQYF
CDR3nt: TGTGCCAGTAGTATGCGCCAAGCGCTCGGGTACGAGCAGTACTTC

d_gene: TRBD1
v_gene: TRBV19
j_gene: TRBJ1-2
abundance: .
CDR3aa: CASSIDRGVLNGYTF
CDR3nt: TGTGCCAGTAGTATCGACAGGGGAGTATTGAATGGCTACACCTTC

d_gene: .
v_gene: TRBV5-1
j_gene: TRBJ2-2
abundance: medium-sized
CDR3aa: CASSLAGVTVNTGELFF
CDR3nt: TGCGCCAGCAGCTTGGCGGGAGTGACAGTTAACACCGGGGAGCTGTTTTTT

d_gene: .
v_gene: TRBV19
j_gene: TRBJ2-3
abundance: .
CDR3aa: CASSIMVSTDTQYF
CDR3nt: TGTGCCAGTAGTATTATGGTCAGCACAGATACGCAGTATTTT

d_gene: TRBD1
v_gene: TRBV5-1
j_gene: TRBJ1-4
abundance: .
CDR3aa: CASSATPGTGPGEKLFF
CDR3nt: TGCGCCAGCAGCGCAACCCCCGGGACAGGGCCTGGTGAAAAACTGTTTTTT

d_gene: .
v_gene: TRBV7-9
j_gene: TRBJ1-1
abundance: medium-sized
CDR3aa: CASSSMAGRNTEAFF
CDR3nt: TGTGCCAGCAGCTCCATGGCCGGGAGGAACACTGAAGCTTTCTTT

d_gene: .
v_gene: TRBV28
j_gene: TRBJ1-1
abundance: .
CDR3aa: CASSSLGPNTEAFF
CDR3nt: TGTGCCAGCAGTTCTTTAGGGCCGAACACTGAAGCTTTCTTT

d_gene: TRBD2
v_gene: TRBV19
j_gene: TRBJ2-3
abundance: .
CDR3aa: CASSWTSGRPPDTQYF
CDR3nt: TGTGCCAGTAGTTGGACTAGCGGGAGACCCCCAGATACGCAGTATTTT

d_gene: .
v_gene: TRBV19
j_gene: TRBJ2-4
abundance: .
CDR3aa: CASSSPGARNIQYF
CDR3nt: TGTGCCAGTAGTAGCCCAGGGGCGCGGAACATTCAGTACTTC

d_gene: .
v_gene: TRBV27
j_gene: TRBJ1-1
abundance: .
CDR3aa: CASSRGQSANTEAFF
CDR3nt: TGTGCCAGCAGTCGCGGACAGAGTGCTAACACTGAAGCTTTCTTT

d_gene: .
v_gene: TRBV6-5
j_gene: TRBJ2-7
abundance: few
CDR3aa: CASSSTGRNYEQYF
CDR3nt: TGTGCCAGCAGTTCCACGGGACGGAACTACGAGCAGTACTTC

d_gene: .
v_gene: TRBV27
j_gene: TRBJ2-6
abundance: few
CDR3aa: CASTRTIYGANVLTF
CDR3nt: TGTGCCAGCACCCGAACTATCTATGGGGCCAACGTCCTGACTTTC

d_gene: .
v_gene: TRBV7-2
j_gene: TRBJ1-2
abundance: few
CDR3aa: CASSLVGDKYGYTF
CDR3nt: TGTGCCAGCAGCTTAGTCGGGGATAAGTATGGCTACACCTTC

d_gene: TRBD1
v_gene: TRBV28
j_gene: TRBJ1-6
abundance: medium-sized
CDR3aa: CASSLPGQSGSPLHF
CDR3nt: TGTGCCAGCAGCCTCCCGGGACAGTCTGGTTCACCCCTCCACTTT

d_gene: .
v_gene: TRBV7-3
j_gene: TRBJ2-2
abundance: .
CDR3aa: CASPVGVGAGELFF
CDR3nt: TGTGCCAGCCCAGTCGGCGTTGGGGCCGGGGAGCTGTTTTTT

d_gene: .
v_gene: TRBV11-1
j_gene: TRBJ1-2
abundance: few
CDR3aa: CASSLSQHYGYTF
CDR3nt: TGTGCCAGCAGCTTAAGCCAGCACTATGGCTACACCTTC

d_gene: .
v_gene: TRBV2
j_gene: TRBJ1-2
abundance: .
CDR3aa: CASSRDTSRDGYTF
CDR3nt: TGTGCCAGCAGCCGGGACACCTCAAGAGATGGCTACACCTTC

d_gene: .
v_gene: TRBV9
j_gene: TRBJ1-4
abundance: .
CDR3aa: CASSVAGTNEKLFF
CDR3nt: TGTGCCAGCAGCGTAGCGGGGACTAATGAAAAACTGTTTTTT

d_gene: .
v_gene: TRBV8-2
j_gene: TRBJ2-6
abundance: .
CDR3aa: CGKSIRITQRRANVLTF
CDR3nt: TGTGGCAAGTCGATCAGGATAACACAAAGGCGGGCCAACGTCCTGACTTTC

d_gene: .
v_gene: TRBV6-5
j_gene: TRBJ2-4
abundance: few
CDR3aa: CASSYSEVAKNIQYF
CDR3nt: TGTGCCAGCAGTTACTCGGAGGTGGCCAAAAACATTCAGTACTTC

d_gene: TRBD2
v_gene: TRBV11-2
j_gene: TRBJ2-5
abundance: few
CDR3aa: CASSLWPPRLAGTRETQYF
CDR3nt: TGTGCCAGCAGCTTATGGCCCCCAAGACTAGCGGGAACCCGGGAGACCCAGTACTTC

d_gene: .
v_gene: TRBV28
j_gene: TRBJ2-7
abundance: .
CDR3aa: CASSPRGYEQYF
CDR3nt: TGTGCCAGCAGTCCGCGGGGTTACGAGCAGTACTTC

d_gene: .
v_gene: TRBV5-6
j_gene: TRBJ2-7
abundance: .
CDR3aa: CASSRIGEQYF
CDR3nt: TGTGCCAGCAGCCGCATAGGGGAGCAGTACTTC

d_gene: TRBD2
v_gene: TRBV7-4
j_gene: TRBJ2-3
abundance: few
CDR3aa: CASSRGGFTDTQYF
CDR3nt: TGTGCCAGCAGCCGCGGGGGGTTCACAGATACGCAGTATTTT

d_gene: TRBD1
v_gene: TRBV9
j_gene: TRBJ1-3
abundance: .
CDR3aa: CASSPFDRGHGNTIYF
CDR3nt: TGTGCCAGCAGCCCATTCGACAGGGGGCATGGAAACACCATATATTTT

d_gene: .
v_gene: TRBV5-6
j_gene: TRBJ2-1
abundance: .
CDR3aa: CASSVYSYNEQFF
CDR3nt: TGTGCCAGCTCGGTGTACTCCTACAATGAGCAGTTCTTC

d_gene: TRBD1
v_gene: TRBV5-5
j_gene: TRBJ2-7
abundance: .
CDR3aa: CASSQRQGPYEQYF
CDR3nt: TGTGCCAGCAGCCAACGACAGGGGCCCTACGAGCAGTACTTC

d_gene: .
v_gene: TRBV5-3
j_gene: TRBJ2-5
abundance: few
CDR3aa: CASSFWGETQYF
CDR3nt: TGTGCCAGCAGCTTTTGGGGGGAGACCCAGTACTTC

d_gene: .
v_gene: TRBV4-3
j_gene: TRBJ2-7
abundance: large
CDR3aa: CASSQGGPDRQYF
CDR3nt: TGCGCCAGCAGCCAAGGCGGCCCGGACAGGCAGTACTTC

d_gene: .
v_gene: TRBV19
j_gene: TRBJ2-3
abundance: few
CDR3aa: CASSMTVASPTQYF
CDR3nt: TGTGCCAGTAGTATGACCGTGGCTTCACCCACGCAGTATTTT

d_gene: .
v_gene: TRBV2
j_gene: TRBJ2-3
abundance: .
CDR3aa: CASRPRLGSTDTQYF
CDR3nt: TGTGCCAGCAGACCGCGACTGGGATCTACAGATACGCAGTATTTT

d_gene: .
v_gene: TRBV7-2
j_gene: TRBJ2-4
abundance: medium-sized
CDR3aa: CASSLWGRGETAKNIQYF
CDR3nt: TGTGCCAGCAGCTTATGGGGCAGGGGGGAAACAGCCAAAAACATTCAGTACTTC

d_gene: TRBD1
v_gene: TRBV27
j_gene: TRBJ2-7
abundance: large
CDR3aa: CASSRRDSSYEQYF
CDR3nt: TGTGCCAGCAGCCGCCGGGACAGCTCCTACGAGCAGTACTTC

d_gene: .
v_gene: TRBV7-2
j_gene: TRBJ1-1
abundance: few
CDR3aa: CASSPRWRGTEAFF
CDR3nt: TGTGCCAGCAGCCCCCGGTGGAGGGGCACTGAAGCTTTCTTT

d_gene: .
v_gene: TRBV5-4
j_gene: TRBJ2-7
abundance: .
CDR3aa: CASSRDRYEQYF
CDR3nt: TGTGCCAGCAGCCGGGACCGCTACGAGCAGTACTTC

d_gene: .
v_gene: TRBV5-1
j_gene: TRBJ2-7
abundance: large
CDR3aa: CASSGFSYEQYF
CDR3nt: TGCGCCAGCAGCGGGTTCTCCTACGAGCAGTACTTC

d_gene: .
v_gene: TRBV10-3
j_gene: TRBJ1-2
abundance: medium-sized
CDR3aa: CAISSLQTGSNYGYTF
CDR3nt: TGTGCCATCAGTTCCCTACAGACAGGATCCAACTATGGCTACACCTTC

d_gene: .
v_gene: TRBV6-6
j_gene: TRBJ2-3
abundance: .
CDR3aa: CASSYSAARGDTQYF
CDR3nt: TGTGCCAGCAGTTACTCGGCTGCGAGGGGAGATACGCAGTATTTT